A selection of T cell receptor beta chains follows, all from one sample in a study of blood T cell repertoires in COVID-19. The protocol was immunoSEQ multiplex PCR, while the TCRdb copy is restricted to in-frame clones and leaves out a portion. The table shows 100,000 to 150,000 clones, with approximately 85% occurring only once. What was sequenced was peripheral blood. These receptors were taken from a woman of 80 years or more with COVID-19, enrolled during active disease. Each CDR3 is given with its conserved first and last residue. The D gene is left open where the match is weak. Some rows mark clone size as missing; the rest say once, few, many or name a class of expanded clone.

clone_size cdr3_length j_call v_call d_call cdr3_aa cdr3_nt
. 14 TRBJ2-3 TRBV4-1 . CASSQPDWGGTQYF TGCGCCAGCAGCCAACCAGACTGGGGAGGTACGCAGTATTTT
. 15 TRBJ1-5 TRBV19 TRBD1 CASSGLGQGNQPQHF TGTGCCAGTAGTGGCTTGGGACAGGGGAATCAGCCCCAGCATTTT
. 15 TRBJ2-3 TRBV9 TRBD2 CASSESGRGADTQYF TGTGCCAGCAGCGAGAGCGGGAGAGGTGCAGATACGCAGTATTTT
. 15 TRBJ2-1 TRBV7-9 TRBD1 CASSLVSRGLDEQFF TGTGCCAGCAGCTTAGTATCCAGGGGGCTGGATGAGCAGTTCTTC
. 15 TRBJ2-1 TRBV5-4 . CASSLDHTGYNEQFF TGTGCCAGCAGCTTGGACCACACAGGGTACAATGAGCAGTTCTTC
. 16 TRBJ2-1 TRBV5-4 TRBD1 CASSSLGGQGPHEQFF TGTGCCAGCAGCTCCCTTGGGGGACAGGGCCCCCATGAGCAGTTCTTC
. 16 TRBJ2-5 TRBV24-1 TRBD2 CATSDWSSGSGETQYF TGTGCCACCAGTGATTGGTCTAGCGGGAGTGGTGAGACCCAGTACTTC
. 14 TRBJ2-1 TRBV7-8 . CASSLEGTYNEQFF TGTGCCAGCAGCTTAGAGGGGACCTACAATGAGCAGTTCTTC
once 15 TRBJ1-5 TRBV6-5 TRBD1 CASRKGGVGNQPQHF TGTGCCAGCAGAAAAGGGGGCGTCGGCAATCAGCCCCAGCATTTT
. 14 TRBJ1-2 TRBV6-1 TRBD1 CASSDRDRLYGYTF TGTGCCAGCAGTGATCGGGACAGACTATATGGCTACACCTTC
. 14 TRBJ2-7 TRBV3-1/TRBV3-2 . CASRPPGLKNEQYF TGTGCCAGCAGACCTCCGGGACTTAAAAACGAGCAGTACTTC
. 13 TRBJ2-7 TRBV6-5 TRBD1 CASSSQQGLEQYF TGTGCCAGCAGTTCCCAACAGGGGCTCGAGCAGTACTTC
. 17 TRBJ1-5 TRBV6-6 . CASSLTARGGSNQPQHF TGTGCCAGCAGTCTGACAGCACGCGGGGGTAGCAATCAGCCCCAGCATTTT
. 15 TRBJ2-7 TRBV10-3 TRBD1 CAISEYQGQGAFVYF TGTGCCATCAGTGAGTACCAGGGACAGGGTGCTTTCGTGTACTTC
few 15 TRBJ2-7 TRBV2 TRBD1 CASTRGAGGNYEQYF TGTGCCAGCACACGAGGAGCAGGGGGAAACTACGAGCAGTACTTC
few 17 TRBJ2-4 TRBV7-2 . CASSLPRQFGAKNIQYF TGTGCCAGCAGCTTACCGAGACAGTTTGGAGCCAAAAACATTCAGTACTTC
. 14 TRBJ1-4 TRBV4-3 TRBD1 CASRDSTTNEKLFF TGCGCCAGCCGGGACAGCACAACTAATGAAAAACTGTTTTTT
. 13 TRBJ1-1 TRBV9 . CASSRVSNTEAFF TGTGCCAGCAGCCGGGTCTCGAACACTGAAGCTTTCTTT
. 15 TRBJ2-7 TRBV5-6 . CASSLHSRHTYEQYF TGTGCCAGCAGCTTGCATAGTCGCCATACCTACGAGCAGTACTTC
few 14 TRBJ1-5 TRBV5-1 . CASSLDEGERPQHF TGCGCCAGCAGCTTGGACGAGGGGGAGCGGCCCCAGCATTTT
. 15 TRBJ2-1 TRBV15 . CATSRDRQRYNEQFF TGTGCCACCAGCAGAGATCGACAGCGCTACAATGAGCAGTTCTTC
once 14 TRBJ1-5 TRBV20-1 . CSASAGGGNQPQHF TGCAGTGCTAGTGCGGGGGGCGGCAATCAGCCCCAGCATTTT
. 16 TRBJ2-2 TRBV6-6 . CASSFPGNSNTGELFF TGTGCCAGCAGTTTTCCAGGGAACTCGAACACCGGGGAGCTGTTTTTT
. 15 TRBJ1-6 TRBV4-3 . CASSQDTLGGSPLHF TGCGCCAGCAGCCAAGATACACTAGGAGGTTCACCCCTCCACTTT
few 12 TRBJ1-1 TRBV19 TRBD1 CASSRQGTLAFF TGTGCCAGTAGCAGACAGGGGACGCTTGCTTTCTTT
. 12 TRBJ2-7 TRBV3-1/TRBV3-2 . CASTGFRGEQYF TGTGCCAGCACCGGATTTCGCGGAGAGCAGTACTTC
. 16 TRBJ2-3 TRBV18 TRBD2 CASSPGLAGGRDTQYF TGTGCCAGCTCACCGGGCCTAGCGGGAGGGAGAGATACGCAGTATTTT
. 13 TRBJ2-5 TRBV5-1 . CASSFTGQETQYF TGCGCCAGCAGCTTCACAGGTCAAGAGACCCAGTACTTC
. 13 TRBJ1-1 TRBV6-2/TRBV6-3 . CASSYSTNTEAFF TGTGCCAGCAGTTACTCGACAAACACTGAAGCTTTCTTT
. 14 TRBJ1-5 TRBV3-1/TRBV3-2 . CASSQQNSNQPQHF TGTGCCAGCAGCCAACAGAATAGCAATCAGCCCCAGCATTTT
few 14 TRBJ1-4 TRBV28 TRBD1 CASSTTGGGEKLFF TGTGCCAGCAGTACGACAGGGGGCGGTGAAAAACTGTTTTTT
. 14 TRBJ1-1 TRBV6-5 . CASSLGGGKTEAFF TGTGCCAGCAGCCTCGGGGGGGGGAAGACTGAAGCTTTCTTT
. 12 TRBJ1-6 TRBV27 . CASGTLNSPLHF TGTGCCAGCGGGACACTTAATTCACCCCTCCACTTT
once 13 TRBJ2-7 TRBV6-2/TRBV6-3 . CASSYSWGHEQYF TGTGCCAGCAGTTACTCATGGGGGCACGAGCAGTACTTC
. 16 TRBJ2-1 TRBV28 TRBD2 CASSLVVSGPYNEQFF TGTGCCAGCAGTTTAGTCGTTAGCGGGCCCTACAATGAGCAGTTCTTC
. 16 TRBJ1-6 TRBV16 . CASSQSGAGVGSPLHF TGTGCCAGCAGCCAATCAGGAGCAGGGGTGGGTTCACCCCTCCACTTT
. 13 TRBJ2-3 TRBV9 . CASSVRGTDTQYF TGTGCCAGCAGCGTCCGGGGCACAGATACGCAGTATTTT
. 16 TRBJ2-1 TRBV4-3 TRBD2 CASSQSGTSVSNEQFF TGCGCCAGCAGCCAGTCCGGGACTAGTGTTTCCAATGAGCAGTTCTTC
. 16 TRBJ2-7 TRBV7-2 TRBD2 CASSTGLAGLGYEQYF TGTGCCAGCAGCACCGGACTAGCGGGATTGGGCTACGAGCAGTACTTC
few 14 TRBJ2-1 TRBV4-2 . CASSQDASVNEQFF TGTGCCAGCAGCCAAGACGCTAGTGTCAATGAGCAGTTCTTC
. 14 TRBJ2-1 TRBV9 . CASRRGEGLGEQFF TGTGCCAGCAGGAGGGGGGAGGGCCTTGGTGAGCAGTTCTTC
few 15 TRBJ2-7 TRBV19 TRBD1 CASSPRTGASYEQYF TGTGCCAGTAGTCCTCGGACAGGGGCGTCCTACGAGCAGTACTTC
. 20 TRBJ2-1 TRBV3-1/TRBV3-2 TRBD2 CASSHRGSGSSRRYYNEQFF TGTGCCAGCAGCCACCGGGGGAGCGGGAGTTCCCGGCGTTATTACAATGAGCAGTTCTTC
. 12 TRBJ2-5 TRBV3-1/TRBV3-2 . CASSQVPETQYF TGTGCCAGCAGCCAAGTCCCGGAGACCCAGTACTTC
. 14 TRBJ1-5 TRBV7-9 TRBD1 CASSRTGGDQPQHF TGTGCCAGCAGCCGGACAGGGGGGGATCAGCCCCAGCATTTT
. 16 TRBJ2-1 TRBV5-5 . CASSFAGGGSVDEQFF TGTGCCAGCAGCTTTGCTGGGGGCGGGAGTGTGGATGAGCAGTTCTTC
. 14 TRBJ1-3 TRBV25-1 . CASSETLYGNTIYF TGTGCCAGCAGTGAAACCCTATATGGAAACACCATATATTTT
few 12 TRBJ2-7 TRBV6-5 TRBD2 CASMSGTSMQYF TGTGCCAGCATGTCCGGGACTAGCATGCAGTACTTC
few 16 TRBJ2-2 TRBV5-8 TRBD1 CASSLLGQGVAGELFF TGTGCCAGCAGCTTGTTGGGACAGGGGGTGGCCGGGGAGCTGTTTTTT
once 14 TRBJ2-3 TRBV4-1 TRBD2 CASSQGLGADTQYF TGCGCCAGCAGCCAGGGACTAGGAGCAGATACGCAGTATTTT
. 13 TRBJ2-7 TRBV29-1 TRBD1 CSAMRTGSYEQYF TGCAGCGCAATGAGGACAGGGAGCTACGAGCAGTACTTC
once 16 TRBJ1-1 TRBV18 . CASSPTPHSTDTEAFF TGTGCCAGCTCACCAACGCCCCACTCAACTGACACTGAAGCTTTCTTT
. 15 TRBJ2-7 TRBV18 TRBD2 CASSPGTSGTYEQYF TGTGCCAGCTCACCAGGGACTAGCGGAACCTACGAGCAGTACTTC